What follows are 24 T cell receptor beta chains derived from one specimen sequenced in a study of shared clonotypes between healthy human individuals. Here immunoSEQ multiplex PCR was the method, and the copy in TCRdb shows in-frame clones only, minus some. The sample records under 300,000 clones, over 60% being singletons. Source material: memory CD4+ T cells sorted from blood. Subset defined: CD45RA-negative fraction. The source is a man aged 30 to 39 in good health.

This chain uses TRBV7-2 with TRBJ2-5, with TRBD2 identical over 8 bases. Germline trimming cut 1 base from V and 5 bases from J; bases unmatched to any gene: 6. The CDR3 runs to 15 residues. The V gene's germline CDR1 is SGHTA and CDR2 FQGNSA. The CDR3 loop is CASSLDGRAGETQYF. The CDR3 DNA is TGTGCCAGCAGCTTAGACGGGAGGGCGGGGGAGACCCAGTACTTC.

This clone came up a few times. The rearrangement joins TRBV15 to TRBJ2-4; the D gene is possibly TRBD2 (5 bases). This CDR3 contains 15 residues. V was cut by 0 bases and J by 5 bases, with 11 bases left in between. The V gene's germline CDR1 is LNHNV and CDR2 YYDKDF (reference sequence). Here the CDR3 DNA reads TGTGCCACCAGCAGAGATCCCGGAGCGGAAAACATTCAGTACTTC. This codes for CATSRDPGAENIQYF.

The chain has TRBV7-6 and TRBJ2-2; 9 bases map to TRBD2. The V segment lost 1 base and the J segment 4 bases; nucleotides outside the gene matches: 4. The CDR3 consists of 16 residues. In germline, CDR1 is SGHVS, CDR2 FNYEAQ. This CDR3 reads CASSLGLRGGTGELFF. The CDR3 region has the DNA TGTGCCAGCAGCTTAGGGCTGCGGGGGGGCACCGGGGAGCTGTTTTTT.

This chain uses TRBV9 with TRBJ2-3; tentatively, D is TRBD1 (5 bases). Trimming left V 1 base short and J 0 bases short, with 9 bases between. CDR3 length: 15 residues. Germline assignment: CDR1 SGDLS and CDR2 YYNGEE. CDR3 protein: CASSVQGTSTDTQYF. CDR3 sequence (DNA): TGTGCCAGCAGCGTACAGGGAACTAGCACAGATACGCAGTATTTT.

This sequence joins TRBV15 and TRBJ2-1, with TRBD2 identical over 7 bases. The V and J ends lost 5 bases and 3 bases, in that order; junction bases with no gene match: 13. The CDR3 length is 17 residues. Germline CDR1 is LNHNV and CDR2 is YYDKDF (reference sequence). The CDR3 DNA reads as TGTGCCACCAGCGGTGGGGGAGCGGGAAGGGGCTACAATGAGCAGTTCTTC. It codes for CATSGGGAGRGYNEQFF.

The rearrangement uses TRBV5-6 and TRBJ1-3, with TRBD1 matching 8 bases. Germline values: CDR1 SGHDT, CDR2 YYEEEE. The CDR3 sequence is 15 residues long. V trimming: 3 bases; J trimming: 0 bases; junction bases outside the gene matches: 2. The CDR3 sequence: CASSYQGASGNTIYF. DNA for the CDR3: TGTGCCAGCAGCTACCAGGGGGCCTCTGGAAACACCATATATTTT.

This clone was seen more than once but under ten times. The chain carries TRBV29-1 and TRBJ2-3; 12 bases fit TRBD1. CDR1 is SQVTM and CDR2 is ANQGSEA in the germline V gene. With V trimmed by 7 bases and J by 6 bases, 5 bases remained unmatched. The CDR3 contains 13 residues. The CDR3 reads CSGAGTGGDTQYF. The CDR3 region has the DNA TGCAGCGGTGCCGGGACAGGGGGCGATACGCAGTATTTT.

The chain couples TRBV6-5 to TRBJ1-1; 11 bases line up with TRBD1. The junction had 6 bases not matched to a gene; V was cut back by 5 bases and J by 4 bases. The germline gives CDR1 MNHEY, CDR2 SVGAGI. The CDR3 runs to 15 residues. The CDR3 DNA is TGTGCCAGCAGTCTCACCGGGACAGGGGGCACTGAAGCTTTCTTT. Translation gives CASSLTGTGGTEAFF.

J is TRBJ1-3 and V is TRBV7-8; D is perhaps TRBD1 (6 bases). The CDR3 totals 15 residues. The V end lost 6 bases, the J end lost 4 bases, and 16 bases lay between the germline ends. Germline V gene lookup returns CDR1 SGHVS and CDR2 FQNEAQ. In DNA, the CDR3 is TGTGCCAGCAGTCGAATCCCGACAGGAGGAAACACCATATATTTT. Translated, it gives CASSRIPTGGNTIYF. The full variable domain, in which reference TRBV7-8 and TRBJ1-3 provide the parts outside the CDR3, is GAGVSQSPRYKVAKRGQDVALRCDPISGHVSLFWYQQALGQGPEFLTYFQNEAQLDKSGLPSDRFFAERPEGSVSTLKIQRTQQEDSAVYLCASSRIPTGGNTIYFGEGSWLTVV.

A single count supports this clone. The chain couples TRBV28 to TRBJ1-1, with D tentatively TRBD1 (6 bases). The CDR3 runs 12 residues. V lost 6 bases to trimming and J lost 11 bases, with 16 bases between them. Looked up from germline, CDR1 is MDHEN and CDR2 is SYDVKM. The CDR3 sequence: CASRPTGTLAFF. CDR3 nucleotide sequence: TGTGCCAGCAGACCAACCGGGACACTGGCTTTCTTT.

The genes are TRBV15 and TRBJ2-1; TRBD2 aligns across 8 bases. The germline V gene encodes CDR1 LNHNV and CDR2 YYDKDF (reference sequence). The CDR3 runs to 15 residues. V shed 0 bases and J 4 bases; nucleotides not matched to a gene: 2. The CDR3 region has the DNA TGTGCCACCAGCAGAGAACTAGCGGTATACAATGAGCAGTTCTTC. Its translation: CATSRELAVYNEQFF.

CDR3 sequence (DNA): TGTGCCAGCTCATCGACGACTAGCGGGAGGCCCTCCTACGAGCAGTACTTC. Protein: CASSSTTSGRPSYEQYF. The rearrangement joins TRBV18 to TRBJ2-7; 13 positions agree with TRBD2. Germline assignment: CDR1 KGHSH and CDR2 LQKENI. With 5 bases clipped from V and 0 bases from J, the junction kept 7 bases outside the gene matches. The length of the CDR3 is 17 residues.

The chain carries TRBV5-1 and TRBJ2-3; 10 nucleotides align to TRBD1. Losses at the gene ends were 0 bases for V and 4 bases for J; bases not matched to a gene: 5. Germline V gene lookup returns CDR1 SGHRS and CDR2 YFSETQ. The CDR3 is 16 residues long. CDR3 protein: CASSLGWGQGPDTQYF. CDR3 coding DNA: TGCGCCAGCAGCTTGGGATGGGGACAGGGGCCAGATACGCAGTATTTT.

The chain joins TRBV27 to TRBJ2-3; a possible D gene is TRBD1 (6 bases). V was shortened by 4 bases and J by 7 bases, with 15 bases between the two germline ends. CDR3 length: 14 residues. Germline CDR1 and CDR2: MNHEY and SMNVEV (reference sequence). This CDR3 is CASSSPDRRNTQYF. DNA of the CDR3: TGTGCCAGCAGTTCCCCTGACAGGCGGAATACGCAGTATTTT.

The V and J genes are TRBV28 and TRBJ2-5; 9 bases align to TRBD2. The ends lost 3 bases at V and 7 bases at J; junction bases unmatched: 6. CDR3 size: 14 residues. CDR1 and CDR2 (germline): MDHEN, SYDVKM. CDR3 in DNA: TGTGCCAGCAGTTTCGGCGGGAGGGATGGGACCCAGTACTTC. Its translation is CASSFGGRDGTQYF.

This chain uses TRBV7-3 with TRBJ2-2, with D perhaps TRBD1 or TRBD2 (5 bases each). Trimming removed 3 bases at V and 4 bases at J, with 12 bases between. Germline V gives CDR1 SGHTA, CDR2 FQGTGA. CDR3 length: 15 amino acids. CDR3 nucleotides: TGTGCCAGCAGCTTTAGCGTGGGGCTCACCGGGGAGCTGTTTTTT. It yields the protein CASSFSVGLTGELFF.

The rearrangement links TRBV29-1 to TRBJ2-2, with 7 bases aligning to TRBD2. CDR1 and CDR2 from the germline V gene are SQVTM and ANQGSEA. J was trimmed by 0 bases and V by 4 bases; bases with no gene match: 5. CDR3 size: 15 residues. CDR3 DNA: TGCAGCGTTGTAAGAGCGGGGACGAACACCGGGGAGCTGTTTTTT. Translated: CSVVRAGTNTGELFF.

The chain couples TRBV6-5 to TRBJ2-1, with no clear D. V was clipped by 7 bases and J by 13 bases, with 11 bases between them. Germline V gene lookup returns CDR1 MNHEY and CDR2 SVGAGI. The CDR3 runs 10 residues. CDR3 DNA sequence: TGTGCCAGCAATTATGTACCTCAGTTCTTC. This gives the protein CASNYVPQFF.

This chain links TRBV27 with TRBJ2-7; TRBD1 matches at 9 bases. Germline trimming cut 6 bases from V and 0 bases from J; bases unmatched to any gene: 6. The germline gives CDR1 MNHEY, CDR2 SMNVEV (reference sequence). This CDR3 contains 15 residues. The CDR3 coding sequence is TGTGCCAGCAGGCGACAGGGGGTGAGCTCCTACGAGCAGTACTTC. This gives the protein CASRRQGVSSYEQYF.

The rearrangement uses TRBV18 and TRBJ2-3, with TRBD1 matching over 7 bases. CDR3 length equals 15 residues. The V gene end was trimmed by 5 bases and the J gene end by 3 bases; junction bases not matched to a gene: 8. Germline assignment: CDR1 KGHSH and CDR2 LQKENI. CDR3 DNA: TGTGCCAGCTCAACACGACAGGGTGGGACAGATACGCAGTATTTT. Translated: CASSTRQGGTDTQYF.

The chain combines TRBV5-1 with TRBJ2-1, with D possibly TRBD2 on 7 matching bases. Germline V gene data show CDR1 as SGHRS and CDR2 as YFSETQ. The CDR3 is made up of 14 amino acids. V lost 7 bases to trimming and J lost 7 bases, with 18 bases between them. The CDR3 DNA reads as TGCGCCAGCCGGGGGGCGGGAGAGATTAATGAGCAGTTCTTC. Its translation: CASRGAGEINEQFF.

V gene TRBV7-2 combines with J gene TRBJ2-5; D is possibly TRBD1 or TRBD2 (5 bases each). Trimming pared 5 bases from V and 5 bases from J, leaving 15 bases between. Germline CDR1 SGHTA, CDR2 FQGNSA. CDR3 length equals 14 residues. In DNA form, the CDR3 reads TGTGCCAGCAGCCTCCGGGACCGCCGGGAGACCCAGTACTTC. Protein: CASSLRDRRETQYF.

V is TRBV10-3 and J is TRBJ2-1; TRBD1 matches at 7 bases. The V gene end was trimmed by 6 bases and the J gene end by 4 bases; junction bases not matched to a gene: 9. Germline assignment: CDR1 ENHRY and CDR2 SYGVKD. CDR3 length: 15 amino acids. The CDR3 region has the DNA TGTGCCATCAGGCGACAGGGTGAGGCATACAATGAGCAGTTCTTC. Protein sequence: CAIRRQGEAYNEQFF.

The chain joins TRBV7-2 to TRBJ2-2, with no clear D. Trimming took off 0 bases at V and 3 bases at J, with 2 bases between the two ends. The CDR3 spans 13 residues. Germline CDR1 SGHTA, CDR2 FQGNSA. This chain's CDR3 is CASSLAYTGELFF. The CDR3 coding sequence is TGTGCCAGCAGCTTAGCCTACACCGGGGAGCTGTTTTTT. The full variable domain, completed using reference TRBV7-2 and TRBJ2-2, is GAGVSQSPSNKVTEKGKDVELRCDPISGHTALYWYRQSLGQGLEFLIYFQGNSAPDKSGLPSDRFSAERTGGSVSTLTIQRTQQEDSAVYLCASSLAYTGELFFGEGSRLTVL.